This T cell receptor (beta chain) derives from a study of T cell changes during pregnancy in multiple sclerosis. Libraries were prepared by immunoSEQ multiplex PCR; TCRdb keeps only in-frame clonotypes and omits some of them. The repertoire consists of approximately 92,000 clones, with over 85% occurring once and the leading ten covering roughly 0.95%. V lost 6 bases to trimming and J lost 5 bases, with 10 bases between them. The V gene's germline CDR1 is MDHEN and CDR2 SYDVKM. This CDR3 region has 12 residues. Sequencing was performed on peripheral blood, taken after pregnancy. This TCR came from a female donor with multiple sclerosis, enrolled in a pregnancy study. The V call is TRBV28, the J call TRBJ1-2; D not certain. The CDR3 DNA reads TGTGCCAGCAGATCTGGGCTATATGGCTACACCTTC. It codes for CASRSGLYGYTF.